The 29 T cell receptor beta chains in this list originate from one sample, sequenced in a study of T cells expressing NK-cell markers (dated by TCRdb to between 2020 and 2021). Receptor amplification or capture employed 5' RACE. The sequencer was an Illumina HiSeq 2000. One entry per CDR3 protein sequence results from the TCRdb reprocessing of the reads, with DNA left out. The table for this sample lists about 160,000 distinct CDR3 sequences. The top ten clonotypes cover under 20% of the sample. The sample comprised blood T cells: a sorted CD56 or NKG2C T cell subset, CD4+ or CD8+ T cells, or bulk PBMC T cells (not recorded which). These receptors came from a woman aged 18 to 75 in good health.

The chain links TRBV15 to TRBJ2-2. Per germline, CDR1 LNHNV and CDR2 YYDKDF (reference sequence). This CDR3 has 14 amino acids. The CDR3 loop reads CATSLRPDTGELFF.

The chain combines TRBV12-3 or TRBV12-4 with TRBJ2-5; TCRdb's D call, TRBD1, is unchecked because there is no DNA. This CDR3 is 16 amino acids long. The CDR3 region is CASSLVFRASREDQYF.

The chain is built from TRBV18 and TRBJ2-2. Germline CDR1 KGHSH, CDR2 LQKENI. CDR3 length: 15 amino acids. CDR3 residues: CASSPTGQSTGELFF.

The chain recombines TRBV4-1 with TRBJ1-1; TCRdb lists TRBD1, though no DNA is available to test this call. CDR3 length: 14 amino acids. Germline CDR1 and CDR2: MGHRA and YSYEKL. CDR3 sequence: CASSPRDRGDEAFF.

CDR3 residues: CASSQEATGRDGYTF. V is TRBV3-1 and J is TRBJ1-2; TCRdb designates TRBD1, a call that cannot be tested without DNA. In germline, CDR1 is LGHDT, CDR2 YNNKEL (reference sequence). This CDR3 spans 15 amino acids. Complete variable domain (other parts from reference TRBV3-1 and TRBJ1-2): DTAVSQTPKYLVTQMGNDKSIKCEQNLGHDTMYWYKQDSKKFLKIMFSYNNKELIINETVPNRFSPKSPDKAHLNLHINSLELGDSAVYFCASSQEATGRDGYTFGSGTRLTVV.

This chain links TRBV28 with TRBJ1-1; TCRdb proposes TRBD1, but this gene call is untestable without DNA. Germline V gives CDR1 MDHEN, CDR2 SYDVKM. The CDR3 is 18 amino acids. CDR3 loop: CASSFPFGQGARGTEAFF.

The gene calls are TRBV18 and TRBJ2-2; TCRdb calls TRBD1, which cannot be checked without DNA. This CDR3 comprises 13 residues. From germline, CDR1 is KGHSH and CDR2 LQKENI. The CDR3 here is CASSPTENGELFF.

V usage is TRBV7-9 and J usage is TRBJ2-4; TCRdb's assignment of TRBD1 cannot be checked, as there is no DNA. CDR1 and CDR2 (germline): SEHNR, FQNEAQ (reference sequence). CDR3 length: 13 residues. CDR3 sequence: CASSRDRVNIQYF.

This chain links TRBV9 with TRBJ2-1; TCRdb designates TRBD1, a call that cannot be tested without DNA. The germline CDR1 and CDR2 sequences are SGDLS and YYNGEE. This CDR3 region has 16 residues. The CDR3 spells CASSVYGTGKDNEQFF.

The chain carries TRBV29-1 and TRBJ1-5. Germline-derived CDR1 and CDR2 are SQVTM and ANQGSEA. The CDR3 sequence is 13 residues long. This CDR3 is CSVEVGHSQPQHF.

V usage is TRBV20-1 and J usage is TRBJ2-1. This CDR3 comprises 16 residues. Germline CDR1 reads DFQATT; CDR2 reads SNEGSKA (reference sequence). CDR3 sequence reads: CSANKLPGGSYNEQFF.

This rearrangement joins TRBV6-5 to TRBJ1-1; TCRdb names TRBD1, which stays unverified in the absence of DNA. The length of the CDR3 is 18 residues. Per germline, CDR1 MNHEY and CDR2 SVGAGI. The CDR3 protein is CASSYARDRGHLNTEAFF.

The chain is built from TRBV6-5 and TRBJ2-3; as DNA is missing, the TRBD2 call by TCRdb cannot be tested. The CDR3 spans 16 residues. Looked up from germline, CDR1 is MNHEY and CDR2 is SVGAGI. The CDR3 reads CASSYGGLDSLGTQYF.

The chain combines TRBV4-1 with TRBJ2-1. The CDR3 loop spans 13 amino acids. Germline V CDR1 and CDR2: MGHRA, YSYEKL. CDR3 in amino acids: CASSQDQSTAQFF.

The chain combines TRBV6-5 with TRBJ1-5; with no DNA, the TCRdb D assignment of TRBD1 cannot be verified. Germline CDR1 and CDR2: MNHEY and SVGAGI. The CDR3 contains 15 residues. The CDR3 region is CASSYRWQGVQPQHF.

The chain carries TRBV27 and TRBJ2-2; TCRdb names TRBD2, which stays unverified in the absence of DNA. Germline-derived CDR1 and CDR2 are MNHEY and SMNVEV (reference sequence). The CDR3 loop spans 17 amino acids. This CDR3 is CASSLGIISLASGELFF.

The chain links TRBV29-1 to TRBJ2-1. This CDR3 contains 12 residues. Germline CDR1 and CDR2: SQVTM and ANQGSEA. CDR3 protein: CSAWTTYNEQFF.

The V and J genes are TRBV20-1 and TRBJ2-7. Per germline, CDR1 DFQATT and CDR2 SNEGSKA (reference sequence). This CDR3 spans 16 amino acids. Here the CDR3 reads CSARDPPGLGSYEQYF.

The CDR3 spells CASSLSTSGGGLDTQYF. This sequence joins TRBV5-1 and TRBJ2-3; TCRdb picks TRBD2, but there is no DNA to check that call. Germline assignment: CDR1 SGHRS and CDR2 YFSETQ. CDR3 length: 17 residues.

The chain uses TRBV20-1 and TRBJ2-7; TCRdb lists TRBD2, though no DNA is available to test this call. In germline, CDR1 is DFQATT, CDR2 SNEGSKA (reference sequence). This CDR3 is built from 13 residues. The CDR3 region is CSARVGGGGEQYF.

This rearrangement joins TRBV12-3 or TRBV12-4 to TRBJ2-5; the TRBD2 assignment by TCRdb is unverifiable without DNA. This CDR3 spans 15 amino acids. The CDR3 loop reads CASRKRGGTQETQYF.

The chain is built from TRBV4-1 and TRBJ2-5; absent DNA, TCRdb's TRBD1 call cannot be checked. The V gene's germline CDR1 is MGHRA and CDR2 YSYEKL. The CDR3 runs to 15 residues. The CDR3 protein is CASSQGRGLQETQYF.

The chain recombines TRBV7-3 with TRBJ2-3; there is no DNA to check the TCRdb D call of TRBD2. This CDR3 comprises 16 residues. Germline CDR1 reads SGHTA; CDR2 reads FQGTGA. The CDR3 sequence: CASSFKGGGAGDTQYF.

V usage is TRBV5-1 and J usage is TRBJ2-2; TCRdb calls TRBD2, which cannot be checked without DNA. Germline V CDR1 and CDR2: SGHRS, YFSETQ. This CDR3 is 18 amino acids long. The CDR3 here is CASRSPLTSGANTGELFF.

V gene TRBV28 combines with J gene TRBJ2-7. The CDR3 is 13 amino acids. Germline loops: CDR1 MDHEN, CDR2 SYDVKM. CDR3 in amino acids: CASSLIGYYEQYF.

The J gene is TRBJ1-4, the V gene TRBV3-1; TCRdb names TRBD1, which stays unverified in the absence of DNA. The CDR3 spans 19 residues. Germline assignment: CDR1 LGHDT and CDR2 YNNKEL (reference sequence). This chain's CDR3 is CASSPMKGRDRETNEKLFF.

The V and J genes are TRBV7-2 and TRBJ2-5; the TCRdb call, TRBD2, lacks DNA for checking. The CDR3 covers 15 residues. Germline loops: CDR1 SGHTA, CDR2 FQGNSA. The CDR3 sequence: CASSFNSGGKETQYF.

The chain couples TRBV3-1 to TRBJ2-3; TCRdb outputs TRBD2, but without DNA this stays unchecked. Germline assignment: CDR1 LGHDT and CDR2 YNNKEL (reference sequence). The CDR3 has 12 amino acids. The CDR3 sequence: CASSQDTSSQYF.

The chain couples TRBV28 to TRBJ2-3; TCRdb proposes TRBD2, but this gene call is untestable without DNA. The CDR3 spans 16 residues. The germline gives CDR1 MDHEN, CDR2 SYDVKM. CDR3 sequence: CASSLRGAGGRDTQYF. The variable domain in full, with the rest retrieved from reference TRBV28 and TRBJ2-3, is DVKVTQSSRYLVKRTGEKVFLECVQDMDHENMFWYRQDPGLGLRLIYFSYDVKMKEKGDIPEGYSVSREKKERFSLILESASTNQTSMYLCASSLRGAGGRDTQYFGPGTRLTVL.